The T cell receptor beta chain under discussion was sequenced for a study of T cell changes during pregnancy in multiple sclerosis. Deletions cut 6 bases from V and 4 bases from J, with 18 bases between. Germline V gives CDR1 SNHLY, CDR2 FYNNEI. CDR3 length: 15 amino acids. TCRdb's table, derived via immunoSEQ multiplex PCR, lists solely in-frame clones and lacks some. The sample has around 70,000 clones; approximately 94% are singletons. This rearrangement joins TRBV2 to TRBJ1-2; perhaps TRBD1 as D (6 bases). The sample in question was peripheral blood, obtained in the third trimester of pregnancy. The receptor was isolated from a female donor with multiple sclerosis, enrolled in a pregnancy study. The DNA for the CDR3 is TGTGCCAGCAGAAAGGGAGAACAGGGTGTCTATGGCTACACCTTC. This encodes CASRKGEQGVYGYTF.